These T cell receptor beta chains were read from a single sample in a study of cytomegalovirus exposure and HLA in healthy donors. TCRdb's table, derived via immunoSEQ multiplex PCR, lists solely in-frame clones and lacks some. In the table there are 90,000 to 120,000 clones, approximately 76% of which are singletons. Sequencing used PBMCs. The origin of the receptors is a man in his late teens or twenties in good health and CMV-seronegative. CDR3s include the opening cysteine and the closing phenylalanine or tryptophan. A D gene is named only where the DNA matches it firmly. Not every row has a clone size; where given, it reads once, few, many or a size class.

.,TRBV6-1,.,TRBJ2-5,TGTGCCAGCAGTGTTGACCCAGGGTACCAAGAGACCCAGTACTTC,CASSVDPGYQETQYF
TRBD1,TRBV19,.,TRBJ1-4,TGTGCCAGTCGCCCGGCAGGGGGTTTAGAAAAACTGTTTTTT,CASRPAGGLEKLFF
.,TRBV27,.,TRBJ2-3,TGTGCCAGCAGTCCAACAGGAAGCACAGATACGCAGTATTTT,CASSPTGSTDTQYF
.,TRBV5-1,few,TRBJ1-5,TGCGCCAGCAGCTTGGCACTGAATCAGCCCCAGCATTTT,CASSLALNQPQHF
.,TRBV5-6,.,TRBJ1-2,TGTGCCAGCAGTTTCGTGGGGCCCGTCTTGGGAGGCTACCCCTTC,CASSFVGPVLGGYPF
TRBD1,TRBV5-1,.,TRBJ1-5,TGCGCCAGCAGCTTGGAAGGGGGCAAAGAGCCCCAGCATTTT,CASSLEGGKEPQHF
TRBD1,TRBV11-1,once,TRBJ2-1,TGTGCCAGCAGCCCATACAAACAGGGGTTGGGGGTTGATGAGCAGTTCTTC,CASSPYKQGLGVDEQFF
.,TRBV27,.,TRBJ2-3,TGTGCCAGCAGCGCTCCTGGGGGACAAGATACGCAGTATTTT,CASSAPGGQDTQYF
.,TRBV19,.,TRBJ1-2,TGTGCCAGTACTATGGACAGAGATGATTCTGGCTACACCTTC,CASTMDRDDSGYTF
.,TRBV19,.,TRBJ1-2,TGTGCCAGTAGTATAAGAGGCGTGGGCTACACCTTC,CASSIRGVGYTF
.,TRBV29-1,.,TRBJ1-1,TGCAGCGTTGGGGCAGCCAACACTGAAGCTTTCTTT,CSVGAANTEAFF
.,TRBV6-5,.,TRBJ1-1,TGTGCCAGCAGTTACTTCCCTAGGACTGAAGCTTTCTTT,CASSYFPRTEAFF
.,TRBV6-5,.,TRBJ1-1,TGTGCCAGCAGTTACGAGGGCCGAGCTTTCTTT,CASSYEGRAFF
.,TRBV19,.,TRBJ2-2,TGTGCCAGTAGTCACCGCGGACTCACCGGGGAGCTGTTTTTT,CASSHRGLTGELFF
TRBD1,TRBV27,.,TRBJ2-1,TGTGCCAGCAGCGCTCAAGGACAGGGGGGCTACAATGAGCAGTTCTTC,CASSAQGQGGYNEQFF
TRBD1,TRBV15,.,TRBJ1-4,TGTGCCACCAGCAAGGACAGGGGGCAAGAAAAACTGTTTTTT,CATSKDRGQEKLFF
TRBD2,TRBV9,.,TRBJ2-5,TGTGCCAGCAGCCGGGGACTAGCGGGGGGGTACCAAGAGACCCAGTACTTC,CASSRGLAGGYQETQYF
.,TRBV7-2,.,TRBJ1-2,TGTGCCAGCAGACCAGGGGTTGGCTACACCTTC,CASRPGVGYTF
.,TRBV18,.,TRBJ1-1,TGTGCCAGCTCACCATGGCCCGGAGGGGACACTGAAGCTTTCTTT,CASSPWPGGDTEAFF
.,TRBV2,.,TRBJ2-7,TGTGCCAGCAGCGAGACAGAATACGAGCAGTACTTC,CASSETEYEQYF
.,TRBV7-2,.,TRBJ2-7,TGTGCCAGCAGCTTAGAAGGTGGGAGCTACGAGCAGTACTTC,CASSLEGGSYEQYF
.,TRBV20-1,.,TRBJ2-3,TGCAGTGCTAGAGTGACTGATACGCAGTATTTT,CSARVTDTQYF
.,TRBV5-6,.,TRBJ1-6,TGTGCCAGCAGCTTGGGTGCGGACTTATTCCACTTT,CASSLGADLFHF